Listed here are 28 T cell receptor beta chains from one sample, sequenced in a study of blood T cell repertoires in COVID-19. Some clones are missing from TCRdb's copy, which holds only in-frame ones; the method was immunoSEQ multiplex PCR. The sample has about 240,000 clones, about four fifths seen once; the top ten hold roughly 9.6%. The sample consisted of peripheral blood. The receptors were gathered from a woman of 80 years or more with acute or convalescent COVID-19.

V usage is TRBV28 and J usage is TRBJ1-5; D remains ambiguous. Trimming shortened V by 2 bases and J by 6 bases, and 8 bases separated the two germline ends. CDR3 length: 13 residues. Germline values: CDR1 MDHEN, CDR2 SYDVKM. CDR3 nucleotides: TGTGCCAGCAGTTTACAGGTGGGTCAGCCCCAGCATTTT. Amino acids: CASSLQVGQPQHF. Together with reference TRBV28 and TRBJ1-5, the CDR3 gives the full variable domain: DVKVTQSSRYLVKRTGEKVFLECVQDMDHENMFWYRQDPGLGLRLIYFSYDVKMKEKGDIPEGYSVSREKKERFSLILESASTNQTSMYLCASSLQVGQPQHFGDGTRLSIL.

Remarks on this clone: The identical CDR3 is also encoded by other nucleotide sequences in the sample. This chain uses TRBV6-5 with TRBJ2-2, with D possibly TRBD1 on 7 matching bases. CDR3 size: 15 residues. The germline V gene has CDR1 MNHEY and CDR2 SVGAGI. V was pared by 2 bases and J by 4 bases, with 11 bases between. The DNA of the CDR3 is TGTGCCAGCAGTTACGGGCAGGGGGGCACCGGGGAGCTGTTTTTT. This encodes CASSYGQGGTGELFF.

J is TRBJ1-2 and V is TRBV7-9; 9 bases match TRBD1. The CDR3 is 14 amino acids. V trimming: 4 bases; J trimming: 14 bases; junction bases outside the gene matches: 14. Germline CDR1 reads SEHNR; CDR2 reads FQNEAQ (reference sequence). The CDR3 nucleotides are TGTGCCAGCAGCTCCAATCCCACAGGGGGCTCGAGGACCTTC. Residues: CASSSNPTGGSRTF.

The chain recombines TRBV18 with TRBJ2-7; 9 bases fit TRBD1. V shed 4 bases and J 3 bases; nucleotides not matched to a gene: 4. This CDR3 contains 14 residues. CDR1 is KGHSH, CDR2 LQKENI, per germline. The CDR3 spells CASSRTGVRYEQYF. CDR3 bases: TGTGCCAGCTCACGGACAGGGGTACGCTACGAGCAGTACTTC.

This clone was counted a single time. The rearrangement joins TRBV6-2 or TRBV6-3 to TRBJ2-1; D may be TRBD1 (5 bases). This CDR3 contains 13 residues. Trimming removed 6 bases at V and 5 bases at J, with 11 bases between. Germline V CDR1 and CDR2: MNHEY, SVGEGT. For the CDR3, the DNA is TGTGCCAGCAGCCTTCGACAGAACAATGAGCAGTTCTTC. Residues: CASSLRQNNEQFF.

The rearrangement uses TRBV24-1 and TRBJ2-1; TRBD1 is a possible D gene (7 bases). This CDR3 spans 14 amino acids. Germline values: CDR1 KGHDR, CDR2 SFDVKD. V was pared by 4 bases and J by 9 bases, with 15 bases between. In DNA, the CDR3 is TGTGCCACCAGTGACCAGGGGGGCCCTGGTGAGCAGTTCTTC. It codes for CATSDQGGPGEQFF.

This clone was recorded once. V and J are TRBV19 and TRBJ1-5, with D hard to call. Deletions cut 8 bases from V and 3 bases from J, with 11 bases between. Germline CDR1 LNHDA, CDR2 SQIVND (reference sequence). The CDR3 length is 13 residues. CDR3 in DNA: TGTGCCAGTCAGCGCCGGAACAATCAGCCCCAGCATTTT. This sequence encodes CASQRRNNQPQHF.

The chain links TRBV19 to TRBJ2-2; 14 bases agree with TRBD2. Germline V CDR1 and CDR2: LNHDA, SQIVND (reference sequence). The CDR3 sequence is 16 residues long. After removal of 6 bases from V and 6 bases from J, the junction contained 6 bases not matched to a gene. This CDR3 is CASRQTSGGVSGELFF. CDR3 nucleotides: TGTGCCAGTAGACAGACTAGCGGGGGGGTCTCCGGGGAGCTGTTTTTT.

The genes are TRBV28 and TRBJ2-2; TRBD1 aligns across 7 bases. Germline V gene data show CDR1 as MDHEN and CDR2 as SYDVKM. CDR3 length: 13 residues. V gave up 5 bases and J gave up 7 bases; unmatched junction bases: 4. This CDR3 is CASSRDSHGELFF. CDR3 coding DNA: TGTGCCAGCAGTCGGGACAGTCACGGGGAGCTGTTTTTT. Looking up the rest from reference TRBV28 and TRBJ2-2 gives the full variable domain: DVKVTQSSRYLVKRTGEKVFLECVQDMDHENMFWYRQDPGLGLRLIYFSYDVKMKEKGDIPEGYSVSREKKERFSLILESASTNQTSMYLCASSRDSHGELFFGEGSRLTVL.

The chain uses TRBV9 and TRBJ1-1; 8 bases line up with TRBD1. Germline CDR1 is SGDLS and CDR2 is YYNGEE. The CDR3 loop spans 15 amino acids. Losses at the gene ends were 0 bases for V and 2 bases for J; bases not matched to a gene: 3. The CDR3 region has the DNA TGTGCCAGCAGCGTAGTAACAGGGGGAAACACTGAAGCTTTCTTT. This sequence encodes CASSVVTGGNTEAFF.

CDR3 sequence (DNA): TGTGCCAGCACGGGAAACAGGGGGACACGGGAAAAACTGTTTTTT. This encodes CASTGNRGTREKLFF. The chain combines TRBV28 with TRBJ1-4; 8 nucleotides agree with TRBD1. J was trimmed by 8 bases and V by 7 bases; bases with no gene match: 12. CDR3 length: 15 amino acids. Germline loops: CDR1 MDHEN, CDR2 SYDVKM.

The chain recombines TRBV6-6 with TRBJ1-2; D remains ambiguous. V shed 8 bases and J shed 4 bases, with 17 bases lying between them. Per germline, CDR1 MNHNY and CDR2 SVGAGI (reference sequence). The CDR3 is made up of 14 amino acids. The CDR3 here is CASWVGLKGYGYTF. CDR3 DNA: TGTGCCAGCTGGGTCGGACTAAAGGGCTATGGCTACACCTTC.

V gene TRBV6-5 combines with J gene TRBJ2-3; 12 nucleotides align to TRBD2. CDR1 is MNHEY and CDR2 is SVGAGI in the germline V gene. The CDR3 spans 14 residues. Trimming took 10 bases from V and 6 from J; bases not matched to a gene: 8. This CDR3 is CATQKLAGGDTQYF. CDR3 coding DNA: TGTGCCACCCAGAAGCTAGCGGGGGGGGATACGCAGTATTTT.

The count of this clone is one. The V gene is TRBV19, the J gene TRBJ1-1, with TRBD1 identical over 7 bases. The CDR3 length is 14 residues. CDR1 and CDR2 from the germline V gene are LNHDA and SQIVND (reference sequence). With V trimmed by 6 bases and J by 2 bases, 6 bases remained unmatched. CDR3 nucleotides: TGTGCCAGTAGCCCCAGGGGGGTAAACACTGAAGCTTTCTTT. It is translated as CASSPRGVNTEAFF.

This chain uses TRBV10-3 with TRBJ1-4; 7 nucleotides match TRBD1. This CDR3 spans 15 amino acids. V was clipped by 3 bases and J by 7 bases; unmatched bases: 8. In germline, CDR1 is ENHRY, CDR2 SYGVKD. The CDR3 DNA follows: TGTGCCATCAGTGATTCGACGTCAGGGGGTGAAAAACTGTTTTTT. This encodes CAISDSTSGGEKLFF.

The rearrangement uses TRBV18 and TRBJ1-3, with D unclear. CDR1 is KGHSH, CDR2 LQKENI, per germline. V was pared by 3 bases and J by 0 bases, with 12 bases between. The CDR3 consists of 16 residues. The CDR3 reads CASSPFDSHSGNTIYF. CDR3 nucleotides: TGTGCCAGCTCACCCTTCGATAGCCACTCTGGAAACACCATATATTTT.

The chain recombines TRBV10-3 with TRBJ2-2; 9 bases agree with TRBD2. V trimming: 3 bases; J trimming: 1 base; junction bases outside the gene matches: 6. From germline, CDR1 is ENHRY and CDR2 SYGVKD. The CDR3 consists of 17 residues. The CDR3, as DNA: TGTGCCATCAGTGATCCGCGGGGGGGCCGGAACACCGGGGAGCTGTTTTTT. This sequence encodes CAISDPRGGRNTGELFF.

This sequence joins TRBV11-2 and TRBJ2-3; no definite D call. The V end lost 5 bases, the J end lost 4 bases, and 10 bases lay between the germline ends. CDR3 length: 13 amino acids. Germline CDR1 reads SGHAT; CDR2 reads FQNNGV. This chain's CDR3 is CASSAGWSDTQYF. As DNA, the CDR3 is TGTGCCAGCAGCGCCGGGTGGTCAGATACGCAGTATTTT.

In this sample, this clone turned up once. The J gene is TRBJ2-7, the V gene TRBV9; TRBD2 agrees at 13 bases. The CDR3 is 15 amino acids. V was clipped by 0 bases and J by 9 bases; unmatched bases: 6. The germline V gene has CDR1 SGDLS and CDR2 YYNGEE. CDR3 bases: TGTGCCAGCAGCGTAGCCGGGACTAGCGGGGAAGTGCAGTACTTC. It is translated as CASSVAGTSGEVQYF.

This chain joins TRBV7-8 and TRBJ1-6, with D perhaps matching TRBD1 (6 bases). The ends were cut back, 5 bases at V and 7 bases at J, with 12 bases in the middle. The CDR3 is 14 amino acids. The germline gives CDR1 SGHVS, CDR2 FQNEAQ. The DNA of the CDR3 is TGTGCCAGCAGCGCTTCCCAGGGGAATTCACCCCTCCACTTT. Translating gives CASSASQGNSPLHF.

The rearrangement uses TRBV4-1 and TRBJ2-3; 8 nucleotides match TRBD2. CDR1 is MGHRA and CDR2 is YSYEKL in the germline V gene. With 4 bases clipped from V and 3 bases from J, the junction kept 6 bases outside the gene matches. The CDR3 is made up of 15 amino acids. The CDR3 is CASSRGAGETDTQYF. Here the CDR3 DNA reads TGCGCCAGCAGCCGAGGAGCGGGGGAAACAGATACGCAGTATTTT.

The rearrangement uses TRBV7-2 and TRBJ2-3; a weak D match, TRBD1 (6 bases). Germline CDR1 is SGHTA and CDR2 is FQGNSA. V was clipped by 1 base and J by 5 bases, with 10 bases between them. This CDR3 comprises 14 residues. The CDR3 protein is CASSLGGPGDTQYF. CDR3 DNA: TGTGCCAGCAGCTTAGGGGGGCCAGGAGATACGCAGTATTTT.

The V call is TRBV6-6, the J call TRBJ2-1, with 8 bases matching TRBD1. J lost 4 bases, V lost 2 bases, and 4 bases had no gene match. The CDR3 totals 15 residues. Germline V gene sequence: CDR1 MNHNY, CDR2 SVGAGI (reference sequence). DNA for the CDR3: TGTGCCAGCAGTTACGACAGGGGTATTTACAATGAGCAGTTCTTC. Translation gives CASSYDRGIYNEQFF.

This clone was observed a single time. The V call is TRBV30, the J call TRBJ1-2; no clear D gene. V was trimmed by 0 bases and J by 8 bases, leaving 16 bases between them. Germline V CDR1 and CDR2: GTSNPN, SVGIG (reference sequence). The CDR3 length is 14 residues. In DNA, the CDR3 is TGTGCCTGGAGTGTAATTCGGGTATTTGGGGGCTACACCTTC. This codes for CAWSVIRVFGGYTF.

V is TRBV9 and J is TRBJ2-7; the D is unclear. Trimming cost V 4 bases and J 9 bases, with 5 bases left between them. The CDR3 is 9 residues long. Per the germline V gene, CDR1 is SGDLS and CDR2 is YYNGEE. The CDR3 coding sequence is TGTGCCAGCAGCCCCGTGCAGTACTTC. Translated, it gives CASSPVQYF.

This sequence joins TRBV7-9 and TRBJ2-3; TRBD2 is a possible D gene (6 bases). Germline values: CDR1 SEHNR, CDR2 FQNEAQ (reference sequence). The V end was cut by 1 base, the J end by 6 bases, with 14 bases between. The CDR3 spans 15 residues. CDR3 sequence (DNA): TGTGCCAGCAGCTTAGGGGCAGGGACTGGGGATACGCAGTATTTT. As protein: CASSLGAGTGDTQYF.

The V gene is TRBV19, the J gene TRBJ1-3; tentative D call: TRBD1 (6 bases). The V end lost 4 bases, the J end lost 4 bases, and 11 bases lay between the germline ends. Germline CDR1 and CDR2: LNHDA and SQIVND (reference sequence). This CDR3 spans 14 amino acids. The CDR3 spells CASSSAGVGNTIYF. The DNA for the CDR3 is TGTGCCAGTAGTAGTGCAGGGGTCGGAAACACCATATATTTT.

The V call is TRBV19, the J call TRBJ1-5; no clear D gene. Per germline, CDR1 LNHDA and CDR2 SQIVND (reference sequence). CDR3 length: 16 residues. Trimming stripped 4 bases from V and 0 bases from J, with 13 bases between. CDR3 DNA: TGTGCCAGTAGTAGCGGGGAAGGTAATAGCAATCAGCCCCAGCATTTT. Translated, it gives CASSSGEGNSNQPQHF.